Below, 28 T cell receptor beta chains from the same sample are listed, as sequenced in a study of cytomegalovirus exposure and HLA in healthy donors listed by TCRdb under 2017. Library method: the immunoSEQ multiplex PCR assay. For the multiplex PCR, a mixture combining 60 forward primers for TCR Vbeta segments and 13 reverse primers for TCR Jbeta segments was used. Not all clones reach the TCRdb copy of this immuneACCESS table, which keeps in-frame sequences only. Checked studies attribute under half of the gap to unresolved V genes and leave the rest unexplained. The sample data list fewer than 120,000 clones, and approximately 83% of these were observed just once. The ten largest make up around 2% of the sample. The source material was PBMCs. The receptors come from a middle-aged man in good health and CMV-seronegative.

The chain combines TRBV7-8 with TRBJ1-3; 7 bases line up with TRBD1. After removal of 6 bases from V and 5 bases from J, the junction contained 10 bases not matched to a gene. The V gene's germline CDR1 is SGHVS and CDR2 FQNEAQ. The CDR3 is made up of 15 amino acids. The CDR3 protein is CASSSTGAERNTIYF. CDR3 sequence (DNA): TGTGCCAGCAGTTCTACAGGGGCGGAGAGAAACACCATATATTTT.

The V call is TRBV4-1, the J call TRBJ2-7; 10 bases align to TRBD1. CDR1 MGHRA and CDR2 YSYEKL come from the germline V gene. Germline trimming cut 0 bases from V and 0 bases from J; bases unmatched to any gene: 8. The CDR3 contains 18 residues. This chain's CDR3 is CASSQELVTGGFSYEQYF. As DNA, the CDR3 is TGCGCCAGCAGCCAAGAATTGGTGACAGGGGGCTTCTCCTACGAGCAGTACTTC.

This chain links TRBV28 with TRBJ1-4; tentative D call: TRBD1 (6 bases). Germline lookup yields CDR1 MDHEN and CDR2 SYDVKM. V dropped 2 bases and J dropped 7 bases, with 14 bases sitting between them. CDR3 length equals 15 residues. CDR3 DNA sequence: TGTGCCAGCAGTTTAACCCAGGGGCTGGGTGAAAAACTGTTTTTT. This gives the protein CASSLTQGLGEKLFF.

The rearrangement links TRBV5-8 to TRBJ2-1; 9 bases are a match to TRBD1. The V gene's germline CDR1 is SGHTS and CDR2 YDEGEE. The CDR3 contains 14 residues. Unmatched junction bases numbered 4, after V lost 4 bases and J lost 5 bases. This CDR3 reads CASSIDRGDNEQFF. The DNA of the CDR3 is TGTGCCAGCAGCATCGACAGGGGGGACAATGAGCAGTTCTTC.

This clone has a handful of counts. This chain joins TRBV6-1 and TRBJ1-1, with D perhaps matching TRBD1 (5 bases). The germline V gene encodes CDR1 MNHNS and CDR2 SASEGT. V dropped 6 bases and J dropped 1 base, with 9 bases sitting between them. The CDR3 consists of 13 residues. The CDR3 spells CASRPTGNTEAFF. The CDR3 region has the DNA TGTGCCAGCAGGCCCACAGGGAACACTGAAGCTTTCTTT.

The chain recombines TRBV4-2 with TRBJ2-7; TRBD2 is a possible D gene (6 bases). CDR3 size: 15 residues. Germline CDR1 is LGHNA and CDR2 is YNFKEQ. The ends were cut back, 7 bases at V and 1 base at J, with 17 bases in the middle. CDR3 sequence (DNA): TGTGCCAGCAATCATAGGGCTAGCGAGTCCTACGAGCAGTACTTC. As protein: CASNHRASESYEQYF.

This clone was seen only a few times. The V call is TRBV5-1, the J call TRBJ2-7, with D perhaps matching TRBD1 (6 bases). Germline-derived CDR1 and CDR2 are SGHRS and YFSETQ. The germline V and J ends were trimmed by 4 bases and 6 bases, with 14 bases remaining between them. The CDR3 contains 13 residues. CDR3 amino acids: CASSPGTIAEQYF. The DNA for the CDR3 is TGCGCCAGCAGCCCTGGGACAATAGCCGAGCAGTACTTC.

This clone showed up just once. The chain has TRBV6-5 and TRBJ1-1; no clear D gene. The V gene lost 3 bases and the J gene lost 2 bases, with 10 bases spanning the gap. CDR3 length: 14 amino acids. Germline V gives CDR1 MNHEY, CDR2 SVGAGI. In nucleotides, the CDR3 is TGTGCCAGCAGTTATTCAGGAATAAACACTGAAGCTTTCTTT. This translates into CASSYSGINTEAFF.

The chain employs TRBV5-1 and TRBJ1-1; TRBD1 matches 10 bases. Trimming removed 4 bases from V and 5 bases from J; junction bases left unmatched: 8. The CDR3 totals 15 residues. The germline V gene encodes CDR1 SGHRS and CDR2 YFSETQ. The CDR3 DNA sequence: TGCGCCAGCAGCGAGACAGGGGGCAAAGGGACTGAAGCTTTCTTT. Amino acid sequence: CASSETGGKGTEAFF.

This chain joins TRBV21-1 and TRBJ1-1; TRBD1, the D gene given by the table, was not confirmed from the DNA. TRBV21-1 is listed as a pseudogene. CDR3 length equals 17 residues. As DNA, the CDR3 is TGTGCCAGCAGCAGACCGGGACAGGGAAGGGGTAACACTGAAGCTTTCTTT. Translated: CASSRPGQGRGNTEAFF.

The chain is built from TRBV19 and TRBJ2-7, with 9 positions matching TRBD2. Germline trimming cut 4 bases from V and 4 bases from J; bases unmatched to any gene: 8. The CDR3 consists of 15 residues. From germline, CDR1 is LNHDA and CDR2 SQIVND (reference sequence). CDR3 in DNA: TGTGCCAGTAGTAGGGGGTCTAGCGGGATTTACGAGCAGTACTTC. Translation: CASSRGSSGIYEQYF.

The CDR3 reads CSVYGGGPKYF. The CDR3 DNA is TGCAGTGTTTATGGGGGGGGGCCGAAGTACTTC. J is TRBJ2-7 and V is TRBV20-1; D may be TRBD2 (7 bases). V was shortened by 7 bases and J by 11 bases, with 18 bases between the two germline ends. The germline V gene has CDR1 DFQATT and CDR2 SNEGSKA (reference sequence). This CDR3 contains 11 residues.

In DNA, the CDR3 is TGTGCCATCAGGGGACAGGGGGTCCACTATGGCTACACCTTC. This codes for CAIRGQGVHYGYTF. The chain is built from TRBV10-3 and TRBJ1-2; 11 positions match TRBD1. The CDR3 is 14 amino acids. Germline CDR1 ENHRY, CDR2 SYGVKD. Trimming cost V 6 bases and J 3 bases; bases outside gene matches: 3.

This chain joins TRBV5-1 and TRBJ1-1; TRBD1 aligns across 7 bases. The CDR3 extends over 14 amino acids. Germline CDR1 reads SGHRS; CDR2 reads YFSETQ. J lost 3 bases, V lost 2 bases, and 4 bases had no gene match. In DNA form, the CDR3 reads TGCGCCAGCAGCTTACAGACAGGGCACACTGAAGCTTTCTTT. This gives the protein CASSLQTGHTEAFF.

The CDR3 sequence: CATTPWGGKNYGYTF. The CDR3 DNA is TGTGCCACCACCCCTTGGGGGGGTAAGAACTATGGCTACACCTTC. V and J are TRBV5-8 and TRBJ1-2, with D perhaps matching TRBD1 (5 bases). The CDR3 has 15 amino acids. The V gene's germline CDR1 is SGHTS and CDR2 YDEGEE. Deletions cut 9 bases from V and 2 bases from J, with 20 bases between.

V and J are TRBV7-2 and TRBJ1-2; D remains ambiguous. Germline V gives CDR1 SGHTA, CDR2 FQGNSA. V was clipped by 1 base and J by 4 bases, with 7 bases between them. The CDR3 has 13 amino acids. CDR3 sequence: CASSLDTFYGYTF. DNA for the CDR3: TGTGCCAGCAGCTTAGACACGTTCTATGGCTACACCTTC.

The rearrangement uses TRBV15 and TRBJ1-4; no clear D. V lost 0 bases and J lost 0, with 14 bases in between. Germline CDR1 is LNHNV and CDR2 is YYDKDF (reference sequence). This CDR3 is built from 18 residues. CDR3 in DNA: TGTGCCACCAGCAGAGACGGGAGGGTTCAATCAACTAATGAAAAACTGTTTTTT. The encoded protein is CATSRDGRVQSTNEKLFF.

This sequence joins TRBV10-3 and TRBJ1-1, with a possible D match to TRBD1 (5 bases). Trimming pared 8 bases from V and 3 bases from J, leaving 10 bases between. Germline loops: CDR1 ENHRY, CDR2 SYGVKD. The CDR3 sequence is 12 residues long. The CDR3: CAIRQTDTEAFF. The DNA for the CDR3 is TGTGCCATCCGACAGACAGACACTGAAGCTTTCTTT.

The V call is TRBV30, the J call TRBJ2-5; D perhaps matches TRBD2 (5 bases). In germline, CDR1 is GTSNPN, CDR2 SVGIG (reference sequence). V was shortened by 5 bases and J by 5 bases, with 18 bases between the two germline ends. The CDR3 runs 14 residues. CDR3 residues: CAWDHGGYKETQYF. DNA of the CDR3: TGTGCCTGGGACCACGGCGGGTATAAGGAGACCCAGTACTTC.

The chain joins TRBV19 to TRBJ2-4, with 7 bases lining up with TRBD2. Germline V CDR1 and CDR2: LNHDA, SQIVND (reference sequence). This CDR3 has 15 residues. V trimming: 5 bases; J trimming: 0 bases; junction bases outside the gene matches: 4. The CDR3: CASSPGLIAKNIQYF. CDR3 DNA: TGTGCCAGTAGTCCGGGACTAATAGCCAAAAACATTCAGTACTTC.

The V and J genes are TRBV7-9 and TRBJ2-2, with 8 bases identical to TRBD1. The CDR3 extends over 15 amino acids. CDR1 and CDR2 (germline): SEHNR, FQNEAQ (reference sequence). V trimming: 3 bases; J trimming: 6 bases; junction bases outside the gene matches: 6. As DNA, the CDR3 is TGTGCCAGCAGCTTTATTCAGGGGGCGGCCGGGGAGCTGTTTTTT. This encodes CASSFIQGAAGELFF.

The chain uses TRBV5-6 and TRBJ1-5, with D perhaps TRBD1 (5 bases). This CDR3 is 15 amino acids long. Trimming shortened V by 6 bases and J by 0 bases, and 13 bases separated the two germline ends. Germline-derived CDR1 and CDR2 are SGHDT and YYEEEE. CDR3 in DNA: TGTGCCAGCACCAAGGGGCCGAATAGCAATCAGCCCCAGCATTTT. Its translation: CASTKGPNSNQPQHF.

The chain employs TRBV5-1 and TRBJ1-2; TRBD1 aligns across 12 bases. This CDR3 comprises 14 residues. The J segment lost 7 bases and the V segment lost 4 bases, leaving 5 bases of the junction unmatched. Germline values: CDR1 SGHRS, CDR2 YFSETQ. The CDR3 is CASSPGQGAFGYTF. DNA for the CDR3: TGCGCCAGCAGCCCGGGACAGGGGGCGTTTGGCTACACCTTC.

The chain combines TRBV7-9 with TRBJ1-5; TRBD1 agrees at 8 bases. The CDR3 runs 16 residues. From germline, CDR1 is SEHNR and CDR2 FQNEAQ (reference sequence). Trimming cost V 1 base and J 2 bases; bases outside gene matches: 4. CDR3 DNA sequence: TGTGCCAGCAGCTTAGGGATGGACAGGGGCAATCAGCCCCAGCATTTT. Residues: CASSLGMDRGNQPQHF. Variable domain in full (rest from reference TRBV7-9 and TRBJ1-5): DTGVSQNPRHKITKRGQNVTFRCDPISEHNRLYWYRQTLGQGPEFLTYFQNEAQLEKSRLLSDRFSAERPKGSFSTLEIQRTEQGDSAMYLCASSLGMDRGNQPQHFGDGTRLSIL.

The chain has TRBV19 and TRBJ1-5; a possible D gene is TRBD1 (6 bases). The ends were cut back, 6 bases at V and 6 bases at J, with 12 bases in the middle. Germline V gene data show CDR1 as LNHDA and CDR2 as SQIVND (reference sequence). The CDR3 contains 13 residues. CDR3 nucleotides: TGTGCCAGTAGGTACATAGGGGGTCAGCCCCAGCATTTT. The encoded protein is CASRYIGGQPQHF.

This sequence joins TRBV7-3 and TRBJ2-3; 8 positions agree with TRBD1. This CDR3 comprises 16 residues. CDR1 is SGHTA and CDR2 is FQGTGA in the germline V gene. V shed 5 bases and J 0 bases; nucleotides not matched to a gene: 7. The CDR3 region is CASSALGQASTDTQYF. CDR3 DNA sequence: TGTGCCAGCAGCGCCTTGGGACAGGCTAGCACAGATACGCAGTATTTT.

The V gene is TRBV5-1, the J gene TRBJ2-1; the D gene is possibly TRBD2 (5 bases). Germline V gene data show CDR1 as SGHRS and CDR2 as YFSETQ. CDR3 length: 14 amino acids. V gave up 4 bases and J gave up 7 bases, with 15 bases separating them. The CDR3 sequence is CASSDQGGGNEQFF. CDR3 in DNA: TGCGCCAGCAGCGATCAAGGAGGTGGGAATGAGCAGTTCTTC. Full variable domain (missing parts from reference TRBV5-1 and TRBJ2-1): KAGVTQTPRYLIKTRGQQVTLSCSPISGHRSVSWYQQTPGQGLQFLFEYFSETQRNKGNFPGRFSGRQFSNSRSEMNVSTLELGDSALYLCASSDQGGGNEQFFGPGTRLTVL.

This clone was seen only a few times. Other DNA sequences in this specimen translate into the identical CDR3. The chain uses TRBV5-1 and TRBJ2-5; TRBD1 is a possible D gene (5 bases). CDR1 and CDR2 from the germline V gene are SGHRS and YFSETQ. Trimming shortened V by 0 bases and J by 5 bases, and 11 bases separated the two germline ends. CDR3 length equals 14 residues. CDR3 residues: CASSLERGRETQYF. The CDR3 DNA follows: TGCGCCAGCAGCTTGGAAAGGGGTAGGGAGACCCAGTACTTC.